This T cell receptor (beta chain) is from a study of T cell responses to AZD1222 COVID-19 vaccine. Study as a whole: Samples with a second dose at about 4 or about 12 weeks were pooled together.

Overall study results and limits: Clonal diversity was possibly underestimated, and the donors were mostly white British, with more females.

This CDR3 is 15 amino acids long. Trimming cost V 5 bases and J 1 base, with 14 bases left between them. CDR1 is MNHNY and CDR2 is SVGAGI in the germline V gene (reference sequence). Repertoires were generated with immunoSEQ multiplex PCR, while TCRdb's copy carries only in-frame clones and drops some. The profile shows tens of thousands of clones, roughly 93% of them singletons. Of note for this clone: Its specificity is unknown.

The origin of this receptor is an adult in good health. The starting material was peripheral blood, obtained on day 0 of AZD1222 vaccination. The chain combines TRBV6-6 with TRBJ1-1; D not resolved. The CDR3 here is CASSLQSPANTEAFF. The CDR3 coding sequence is TGTGCCAGCAGTCTACAGTCCCCTGCGAACACTGAAGCTTTCTTT.